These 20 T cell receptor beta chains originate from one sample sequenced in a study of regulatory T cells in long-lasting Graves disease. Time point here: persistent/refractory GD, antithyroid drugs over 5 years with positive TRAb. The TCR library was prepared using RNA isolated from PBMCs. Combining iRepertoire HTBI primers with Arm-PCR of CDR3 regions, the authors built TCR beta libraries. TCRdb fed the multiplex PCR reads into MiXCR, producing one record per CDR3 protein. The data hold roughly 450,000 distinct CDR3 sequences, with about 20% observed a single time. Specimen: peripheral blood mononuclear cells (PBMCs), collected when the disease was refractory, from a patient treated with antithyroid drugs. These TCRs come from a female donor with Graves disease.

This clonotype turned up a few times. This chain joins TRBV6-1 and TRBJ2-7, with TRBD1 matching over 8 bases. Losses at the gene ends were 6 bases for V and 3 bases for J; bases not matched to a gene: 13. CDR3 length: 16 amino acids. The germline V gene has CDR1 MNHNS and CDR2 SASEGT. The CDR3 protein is CASSPLPTGVSYEQYF. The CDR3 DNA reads TGTGCCAGCAGCCCTCTACCGACAGGGGTAAGCTACGAGCAGTACTTC.

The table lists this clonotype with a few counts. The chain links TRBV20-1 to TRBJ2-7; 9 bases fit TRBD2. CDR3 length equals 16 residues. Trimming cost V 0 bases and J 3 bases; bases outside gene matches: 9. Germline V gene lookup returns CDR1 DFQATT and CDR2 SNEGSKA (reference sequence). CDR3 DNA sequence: TGCAGTGCTAGAGATCCCCTAGCGGGAATTTACTACGAGCAGTACTTC. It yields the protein CSARDPLAGIYYEQYF.

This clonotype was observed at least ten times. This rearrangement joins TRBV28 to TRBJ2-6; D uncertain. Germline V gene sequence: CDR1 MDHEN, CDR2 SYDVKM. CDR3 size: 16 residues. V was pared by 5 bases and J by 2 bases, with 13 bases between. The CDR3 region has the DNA TGTGCCAGCAGTCCCCCGACGCAGCCTGGGGCCAACGTCCTGACTTTC. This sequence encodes CASSPPTQPGANVLTF.

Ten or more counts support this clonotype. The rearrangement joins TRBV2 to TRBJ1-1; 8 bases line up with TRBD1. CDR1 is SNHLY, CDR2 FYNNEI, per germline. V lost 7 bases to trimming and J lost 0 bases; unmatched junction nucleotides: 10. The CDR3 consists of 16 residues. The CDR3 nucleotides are TGTGCCAGCACGGACAGACCGACAGGGGTGAACACTGAAGCTTTCTTT. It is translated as CASTDRPTGVNTEAFF.

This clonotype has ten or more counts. This chain's CDR3 is CASSFTRGLGYTF. In DNA form, the CDR3 reads TGTGCCAGCAGTTTCACCCGAGGTCTTGGCTACACCTTC. The chain links TRBV28 to TRBJ1-2; D gene unclear. The CDR3 is 13 amino acids. V shed 3 bases and J shed 7 bases, with 12 bases lying between them. The V gene's germline CDR1 is MDHEN and CDR2 SYDVKM.

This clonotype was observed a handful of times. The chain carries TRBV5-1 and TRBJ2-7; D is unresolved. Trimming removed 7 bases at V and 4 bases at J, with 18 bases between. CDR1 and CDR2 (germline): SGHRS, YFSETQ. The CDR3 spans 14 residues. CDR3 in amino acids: CASQPSGKGYEQYF. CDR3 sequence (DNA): TGCGCCAGCCAACCAAGTGGGAAGGGATACGAGCAGTACTTC.

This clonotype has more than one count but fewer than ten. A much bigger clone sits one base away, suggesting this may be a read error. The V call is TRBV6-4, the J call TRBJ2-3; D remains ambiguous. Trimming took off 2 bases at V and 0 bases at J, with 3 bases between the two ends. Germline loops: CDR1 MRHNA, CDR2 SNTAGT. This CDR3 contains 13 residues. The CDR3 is CASSDGSTDTQYF. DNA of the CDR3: TGTGCCAGCAGTGACGGGAGCACAGATACGCAGTATTTT.

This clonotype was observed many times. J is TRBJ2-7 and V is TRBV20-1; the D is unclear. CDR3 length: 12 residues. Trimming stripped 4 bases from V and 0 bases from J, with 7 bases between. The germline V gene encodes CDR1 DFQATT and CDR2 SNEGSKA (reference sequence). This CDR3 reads CSANLDSYEQYF. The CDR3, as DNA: TGCAGTGCTAATCTAGACTCCTACGAGCAGTACTTC.

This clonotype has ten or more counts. The CDR3 here is CSAREYNNEKLFF. CDR3 bases: TGCAGTGCTAGAGAGTACAATAATGAAAAACTGTTTTTT. The gene calls are TRBV20-1 and TRBJ1-4; D remains ambiguous. V was pared by 0 bases and J by 4 bases, with 6 bases between. This CDR3 contains 13 residues. CDR1 DFQATT and CDR2 SNEGSKA come from the germline V gene (reference sequence).

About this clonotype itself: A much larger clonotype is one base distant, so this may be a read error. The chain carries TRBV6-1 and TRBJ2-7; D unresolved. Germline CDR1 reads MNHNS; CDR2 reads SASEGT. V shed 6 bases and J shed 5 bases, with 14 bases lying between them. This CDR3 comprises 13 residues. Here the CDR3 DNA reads TGTGCCAGCAGCTTTGGAGCGCGGCACGAGCAGTACTTC. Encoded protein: CASSFGARHEQYF.

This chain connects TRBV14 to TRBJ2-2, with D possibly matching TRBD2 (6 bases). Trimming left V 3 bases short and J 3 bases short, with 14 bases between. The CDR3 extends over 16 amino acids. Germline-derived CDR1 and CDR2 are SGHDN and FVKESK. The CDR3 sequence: CASSHSLGTYTGELFF. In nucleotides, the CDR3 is TGTGCCAGCAGCCATTCGCTGGGGACTTACACCGGGGAGCTGTTTTTT. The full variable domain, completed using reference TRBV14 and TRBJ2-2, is EAGVTQFPSHSVIEKGQTVTLRCDPISGHDNLYWYRRVMGKEIKFLLHFVKESKQDESGMPNNRFLAERTGGTYSTLKVQPAELEDSGVYFCASSHSLGTYTGELFFGEGSRLTVL.

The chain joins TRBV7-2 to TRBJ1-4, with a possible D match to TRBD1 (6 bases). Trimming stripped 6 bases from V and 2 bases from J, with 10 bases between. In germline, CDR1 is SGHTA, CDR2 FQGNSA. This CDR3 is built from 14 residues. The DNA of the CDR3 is TGTGCCAGCAGGTCCAGGGGCACTAATGAAAAACTGTTTTTT. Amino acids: CASRSRGTNEKLFF.

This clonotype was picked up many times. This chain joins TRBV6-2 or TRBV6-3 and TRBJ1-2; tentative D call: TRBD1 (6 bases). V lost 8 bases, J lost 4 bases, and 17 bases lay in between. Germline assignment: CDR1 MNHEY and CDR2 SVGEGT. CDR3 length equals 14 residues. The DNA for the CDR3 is TGTGCCAGCGGGGGACATCCGACCCGCTATGGCTACACCTTC. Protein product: CASGGHPTRYGYTF.

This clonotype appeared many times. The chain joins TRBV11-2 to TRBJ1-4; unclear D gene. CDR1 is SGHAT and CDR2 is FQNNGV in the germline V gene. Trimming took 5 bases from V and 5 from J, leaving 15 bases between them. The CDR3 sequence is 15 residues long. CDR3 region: CASSPTERVNEKLFF. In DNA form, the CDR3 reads TGTGCCAGCAGCCCTACAGAGCGGGTAAATGAAAAACTGTTTTTT.

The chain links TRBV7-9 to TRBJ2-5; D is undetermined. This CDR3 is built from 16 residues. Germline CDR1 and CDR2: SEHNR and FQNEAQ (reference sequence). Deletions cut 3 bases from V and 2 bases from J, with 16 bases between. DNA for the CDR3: TGTGCCAGCAGCTTCCCCCAGGCCACTTTACAAGAGACCCAGTACTTC. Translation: CASSFPQATLQETQYF.

CDR3 sequence reads: CASSTSGTGLVQPQHF. CDR3 DNA: TGTGCCAGTAGTACCTCCGGGACAGGGCTGGTTCAGCCCCAGCATTTT. This chain uses TRBV19 with TRBJ1-5; 9 nucleotides agree with TRBD1. The trim removed 4 bases at V and 6 bases at J, leaving 10 bases unmatched. The CDR3 is 16 residues long. Germline values: CDR1 LNHDA, CDR2 SQIVND (reference sequence). The variable domain in full, with the rest retrieved from reference TRBV19 and TRBJ1-5, is DGGITQSPKYLFRKEGQNVTLSCEQNLNHDAMYWYRQDPGQGLRLIYYSQIVNDFQKGDIAEGYSVSREKKESFPLTVTSAQKNPTAFYLCASSTSGTGLVQPQHFGDGTRLSIL.

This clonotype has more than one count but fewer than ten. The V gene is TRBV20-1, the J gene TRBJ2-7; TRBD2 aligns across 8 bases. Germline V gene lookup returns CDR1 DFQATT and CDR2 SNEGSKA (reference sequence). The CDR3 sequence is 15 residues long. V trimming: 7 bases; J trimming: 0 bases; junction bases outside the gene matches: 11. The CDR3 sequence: CSGGTWGTSSYEQYF. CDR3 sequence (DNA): TGCAGTGGGGGGACCTGGGGGACTAGCTCCTACGAGCAGTACTTC.

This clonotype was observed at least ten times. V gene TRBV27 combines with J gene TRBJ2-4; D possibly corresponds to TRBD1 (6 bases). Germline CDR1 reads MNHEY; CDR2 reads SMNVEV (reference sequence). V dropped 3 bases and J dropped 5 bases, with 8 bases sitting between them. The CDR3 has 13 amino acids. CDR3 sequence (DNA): TGTGCCAGCAGTTTGGGGGCCGAAAACATTCAGTACTTC. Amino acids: CASSLGAENIQYF.

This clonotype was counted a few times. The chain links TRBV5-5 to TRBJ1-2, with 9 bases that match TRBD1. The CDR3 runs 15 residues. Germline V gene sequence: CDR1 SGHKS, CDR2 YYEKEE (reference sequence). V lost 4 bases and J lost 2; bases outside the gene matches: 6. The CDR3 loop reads CASSPGTGKNYGYTF. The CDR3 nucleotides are TGTGCCAGCAGCCCCGGGACAGGGAAGAACTATGGCTACACCTTC.

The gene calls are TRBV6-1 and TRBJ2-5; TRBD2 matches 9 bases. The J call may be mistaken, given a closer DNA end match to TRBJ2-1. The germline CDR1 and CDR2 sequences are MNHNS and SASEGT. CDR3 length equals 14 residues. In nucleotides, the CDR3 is TGTGCCAGCACCCGGACTAGCGAGTACAATGAGCAGTTCTTC. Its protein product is CASTRTSEYNEQFF.